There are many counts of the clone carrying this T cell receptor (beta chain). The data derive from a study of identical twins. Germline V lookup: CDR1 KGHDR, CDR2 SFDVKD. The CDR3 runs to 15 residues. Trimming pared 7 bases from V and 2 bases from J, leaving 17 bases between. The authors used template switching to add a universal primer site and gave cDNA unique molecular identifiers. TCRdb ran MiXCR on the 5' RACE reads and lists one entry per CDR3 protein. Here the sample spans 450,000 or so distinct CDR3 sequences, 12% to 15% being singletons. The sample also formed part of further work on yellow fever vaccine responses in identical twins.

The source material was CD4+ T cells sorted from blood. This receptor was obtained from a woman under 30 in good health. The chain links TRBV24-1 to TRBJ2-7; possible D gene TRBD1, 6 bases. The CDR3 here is CATSPSGRDTYEQYF. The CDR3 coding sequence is TGTGCCACCAGCCCTTCGGGTCGGGACACCTACGAGCAGTACTTC.